The clone carrying this T cell receptor beta chain was observed once. In the original processing: Counts of nucleated cells, estimated from reference gene primer amplification, were obtained. This table comes from immunoSEQ multiplex PCR, and its TCRdb copy is limited to in-frame clones, with some not included. Clonal size and the V and J genes are those of that table, whereas D and trimming came from the DNA. This table has under 400,000 clones, about nine tenths appearing once. This record comes from a study of blood T cell repertoires in COVID-19. Across the whole study: Samples of COVID-19 (acute and convalescent) were obtained from the United States, Italy and Spain.

Germline V gives CDR1 LNHDA, CDR2 SQIVND (reference sequence). CDR3 size: 15 residues. Trimming cost V 0 bases and J 5 bases; bases outside gene matches: 6. The chain uses TRBV19 and TRBJ2-7; 8 nucleotides match TRBD2. Input material: PBMCs or T cells enriched from blood (not recorded which). This TCR came from a woman younger than 45 who had been exposed to COVID-19. The CDR3 loop is CASSIEGTSSHEQYF. CDR3 sequence (DNA): TGTGCCAGTAGTATAGAAGGGACTAGTTCCCACGAGCAGTACTTC.